The rows below give T cell receptor beta chains drawn from one sample of a study of CD8+CD57+ T cells in acquired aplastic anemia. Using its own MiXCR run on the reads, TCRdb lists one record per CDR3 protein. This sample has just over 400,000 distinct CDR3 sequences, with 60% to 80% found just once. Sequenced material: sorted CD4+, CD8+, or CD8+CD57+ T cells (not recorded which) from PBMCs. The receptors derive from a human donor in good health, serving as a control. Each CDR3 is given with its conserved first and last residue. The order of the fields is V gene, clone size, J gene, D gene, CDR3 DNA, CDR3 protein. D genes are given only for firm matches. Rows give clone size only sometimes, using once, few, many, or a class for an expanded clone.

>TRBV6-5|many|TRBJ1-6|.
TGTGCCAGCAGTTACGGAGGACAGACTTATAATTCACCCCTCCACTTT
CASSYGGQTYNSPLHF
>TRBV20-1|many|TRBJ1-4|.
TGCAGTGCTAGTGGTCCCAATGAAAAACTGTTTTTT
CSASGPNEKLFF
>TRBV5-4|.|TRBJ1-5|.
TGTGCCAGCAGCCCGGGACACAATCAGCCCCAGCATTTT
CASSPGHNQPQHF
>TRBV20-1|.|TRBJ2-7|.
TGCAGTGCACCCAAGGGACGGGGAGACTCCTACGAGCAGTACTTC
CSAPKGRGDSYEQYF
>TRBV7-2|.|TRBJ1-2|TRBD1
TGTGCCAGCAGCTACTTACAGGGGACCCAGTGCTACACGTTC
CASSYLQGTQCYTF
>TRBV5-8|many|TRBJ2-2|.
TGTGCCAGCAGCTTTAATGGGCTTTCGAACACCGGGGAGCTGTTTTTT
CASSFNGLSNTGELFF
>TRBV20-1|.|TRBJ2-1|.
TGCAGTGCTAGAGATTATGAAACAGACGCTCCCCTCGATGAGCAGTTCTTC
CSARDYETDAPLDEQFF
>TRBV11-2|.|TRBJ2-1|.
TGTGCCAGCAGCTTAGGACGATCGTCCTACAATGAGCAGTTCTTC
CASSLGRSSYNEQFF
>TRBV2|.|TRBJ2-2|TRBD1
TGTGCCAGCAGGGACAGGACAGGGGGGCGCACCGGGGAGCTGTTTTTT
CASRDRTGGRTGELFF
>TRBV4-1|.|TRBJ1-5|.
TGCGCCAGCAGTGAGGGAGGGGACCAACAGCCCCAGCATTTT
CASSEGGDQQPQHF
>TRBV30|.|TRBJ1-4|TRBD1
TGTGCCTGGATGGGAAAGGACAGGGGGGGCGAAAAACCGTTTTTT
CAWMGKDRGGEKPFF
>TRBV7-7|once|TRBJ2-6|.
TGTGCCAGCAGCCGAGGGCATCTTGGCTATGGCTACACCACTTTC
CASSRGHLGYGYTTF
>TRBV24-1|.|TRBJ2-5|TRBD2
TGTGCCACCAGTGACTCCGGGACTAGCGGAGGGGGCCAGTACTTC
CATSDSGTSGGGQYF
>TRBV29-1|.|TRBJ2-5|.
TGCAGCGTTGAAGGAATTGGGGTAGGGGGTAAGACCCAGTACTTC
CSVEGIGVGGKTQYF
>TRBV7-7|.|TRBJ2-5|TRBD2
TGTGCCAGCAGCTTAGCACTAGCGGTAGGAGAGACCCAGTACTTC
CASSLALAVGETQYF
>TRBV29-1|.|TRBJ2-1|.
TGCAGCGTTGAAGTGGCCTACAATGAGCAGTTCTTC
CSVEVAYNEQFF
>TRBV7-9|.|TRBJ1-2|.
TGTGCCAGCAGCTTAGCCGGGAACACGGAAGCCTTTTTTTACACCTTC
CASSLAGNTEAFFYTF
>TRBV25-1|.|TRBJ1-5|.
TGTGCCAGCAGCGGGACGGACCATAGCACTCAGCCTTTGCATTTT
CASSGTDHSTQPLHF
>TRBV10-2|.|TRBJ2-1|TRBD1
TGCGCCAGCAGTGAGAGGGGGACAGGGACCAATGAGCAGTTCTTC
CASSERGTGTNEQFF
>TRBV9|.|TRBJ2-3|.
TGTGCCAGCAGCGTAGAAGGACGGATCTACAATTATTTT
CASSVEGRIYNYF
>TRBV7-2|many|TRBJ1-2|TRBD1
TGTGCCAGCAGCTTTCCCGGACAGGGAAGAGGCTACACCTTC
CASSFPGQGRGYTF
>TRBV2|once|TRBJ1-2|.
.
CASTEGRYEQYFGF
>TRBV7-2|.|TRBJ1-1|.
TGTGCCAGCGGCCGGGCATTAGGACGGATGAACACTGAAGCTTTCTTT
CASGRALGRMNTEAFF
>TRBV10-2|.|TRBJ1-6|.
TGCGCCAGCAGCTACAGGGAGGCACCCCTCCACTTT
CASSYREAPLHF
>TRBV28|many|TRBJ2-5|.
TGTGCCAGCAGTACAGGGACACGATTGGAGACCCAGTACTTC
CASSTGTRLETQYF
>TRBV9|.|TRBJ1-6|.
TGTGCCAGCAGCGTAGCGGGAGGGGCGTACACAGGGCTCCACTTT
CASSVAGGAYTGLHF
>TRBV9|many|TRBJ2-3|.
TGTGCCAGCAGCGTAGCTAGGGGAACTACTGGGGAAACAGATACGCAGTATTTT
CASSVARGTTGETDTQYF
>TRBV7-2|.|TRBJ2-3|.
TGTGCCAGCAGCGATCAAAACAGGTTAGGTAAGCCCACGCAGTATTTT
CASSDQNRLGKPTQYF
>TRBV7-9|.|TRBJ2-3|.
TGTGCCAGCAGCTCGGGGCTAGCGAGGCAAGATACCCAGTATTTT
CASSSGLARQDTQYF
>TRBV9|many|TRBJ1-6|TRBD1
TGTGCCAGCAGCACCTTTCGGACAGGCCTCCATTCACCCCTCCACTTT
CASSTFRTGLHSPLHF
>TRBV5-6|.|TRBJ2-7|TRBD1
TGTGCCAGCAGCTTAGGACCAGGGGGTTCAAGCTACGAGCAGTACTTC
CASSLGPGGSSYEQYF
>TRBV15|few|TRBJ2-7|.
TGTGCCACCAGCAGGACCAGTCCACGATCCTACGAGCAGTACTTC
CATSRTSPRSYEQYF
>TRBV25-1|few|TRBJ2-1|.
TGTGCCAGCAGTAAGGCGGACGGTGGGAATGAGCAGTTCTTC
CASSKADGGNEQFF
>TRBV15|.|TRBJ1-5|.
TGTTTCACCAGCATAGATCGCAGGCATAGTCAGCCCCAGCATTTT
CFTSIDRRHSQPQHF
>TRBV28|.|TRBJ2-3|TRBD2
TGTGCCAGCAGTTTATCGTCCCCCGGGGCTAGCGGGGGGCAGGGAGATACGCAGTATTTT
CASSLSSPGASGGQGDTQYF
>TRBV20-1|.|TRBJ1-5|.
TGCAGTGCTAGTGCGCTTGGCATAGGACAGCCCCAGCATTTT
CSASALGIGQPQHF
>TRBV2|.|TRBJ2-7|.
TGTGCCAGCAGCAGGATGAACCAGGCCTCCTCTGGAAAGCCCATCTTC
CASSRMNQASSGKPIF
>TRBV5-6|.|TRBJ2-1|TRBD2
TGTGCCAGCAGCTCGTCGGGAGGTCTCAATGAGCAGTTCTTC
CASSSSGGLNEQFF
>TRBV28|.|TRBJ1-4|TRBD1
TGTGCCAGCAGTTTATCCGGACAGGGTAATGAAAAACTGTTTTTT
CASSLSGQGNEKLFF
>TRBV6-5|many|TRBJ2-7|.
TGTGCCAGCAGTTACGTACCGAAACTCTCCTACGAGCAGTACTTC
CASSYVPKLSYEQYF
>TRBV9|.|TRBJ2-5|TRBD2
TGTGCCAGCAGCGTCCTAGCGGGGGGCTGGGAGACCCAGTACTTC
CASSVLAGGWETQYF
>TRBV2|many|TRBJ1-1|.
TGTGCCAGCAGTGGCCGGACGGTCTACACTGAAGCTTTCTTT
CASSGRTVYTEAFF